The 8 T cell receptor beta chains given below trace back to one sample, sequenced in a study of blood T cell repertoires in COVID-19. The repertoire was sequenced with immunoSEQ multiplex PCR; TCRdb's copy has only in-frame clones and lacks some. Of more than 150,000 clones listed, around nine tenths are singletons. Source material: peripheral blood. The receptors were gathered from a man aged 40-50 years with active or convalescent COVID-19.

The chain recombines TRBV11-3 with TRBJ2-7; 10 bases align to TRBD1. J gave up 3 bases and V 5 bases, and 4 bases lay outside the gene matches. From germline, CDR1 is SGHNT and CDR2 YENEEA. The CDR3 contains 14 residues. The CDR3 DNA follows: TGTGCCAGCAGCCGCGGACAGGGGGTCTACGAGCAGTACTTC. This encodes CASSRGQGVYEQYF.

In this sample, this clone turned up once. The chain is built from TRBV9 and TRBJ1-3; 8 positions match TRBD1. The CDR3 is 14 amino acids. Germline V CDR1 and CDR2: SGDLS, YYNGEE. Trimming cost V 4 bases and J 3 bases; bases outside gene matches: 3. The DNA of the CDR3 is TGTGCCAGCAGCACAGGGGGAGATGGAAACACCATATATTTT. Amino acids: CASSTGGDGNTIYF.

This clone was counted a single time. The CDR3 coding sequence is TGTGCCACAAGGACATTAACAATGAACACTGAAGCTTTCTTT. Translation gives CATRTLTMNTEAFF. J is TRBJ1-1 and V is TRBV6-5; D perhaps matches TRBD1 (5 bases). Germline values: CDR1 MNHEY, CDR2 SVGAGI. With 10 bases removed from V and 0 bases from J, the gap between germline ends came to 15 bases. The CDR3 spans 14 residues.

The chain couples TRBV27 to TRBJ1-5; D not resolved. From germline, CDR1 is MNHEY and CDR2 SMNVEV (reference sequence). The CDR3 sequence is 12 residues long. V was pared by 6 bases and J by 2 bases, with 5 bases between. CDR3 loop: CASSVGNQPQHF. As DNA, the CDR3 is TGTGCCAGCAGCGTTGGCAATCAGCCCCAGCATTTT.

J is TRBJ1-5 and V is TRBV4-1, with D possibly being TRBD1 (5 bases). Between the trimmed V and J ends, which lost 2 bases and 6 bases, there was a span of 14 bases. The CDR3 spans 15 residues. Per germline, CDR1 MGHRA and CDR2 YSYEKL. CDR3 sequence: CASSQTRVGGQPQHF. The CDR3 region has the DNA TGCGCCAGCAGCCAAACCCGAGTCGGGGGTCAGCCCCAGCATTTT.

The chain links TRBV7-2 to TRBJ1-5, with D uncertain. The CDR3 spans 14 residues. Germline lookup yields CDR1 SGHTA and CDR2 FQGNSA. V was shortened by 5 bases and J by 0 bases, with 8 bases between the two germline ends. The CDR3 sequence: CASSQAISNQPQHF. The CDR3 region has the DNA TGTGCCAGCAGCCAGGCGATTAGCAATCAGCCCCAGCATTTT.

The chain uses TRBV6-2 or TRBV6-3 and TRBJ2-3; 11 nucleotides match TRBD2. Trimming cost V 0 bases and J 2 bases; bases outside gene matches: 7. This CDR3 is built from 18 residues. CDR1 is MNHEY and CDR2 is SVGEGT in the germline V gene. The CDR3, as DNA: TGTGCCAGCAGTTACTCGTCTAGCGGGGGGTACTCCACAGATACGCAGTATTTT. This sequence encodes CASSYSSSGGYSTDTQYF.

The CDR3 sequence is CASTTRGTGGDSPLHF. In DNA, the CDR3 is TGTGCCAGCACCACAAGAGGTACAGGGGGGGATTCACCCCTCCACTTT. This chain links TRBV4-2 with TRBJ1-6; 8 bases are shared with TRBD1. Unmatched junction bases numbered 13, after V lost 7 bases and J lost 8 bases. Germline values: CDR1 LGHNA, CDR2 YNFKEQ. This CDR3 has 16 amino acids.